This entry lists 26 T cell receptor beta chains sequenced from one sample in a study of blood T cell repertoires in COVID-19. TCRdb's table, derived via immunoSEQ multiplex PCR, lists solely in-frame clones and lacks some. The sample yields almost 400,000 clones, 88% seen once. The source material was PBMCs or T cells enriched from blood (not recorded which). These receptors all stem from a woman in her twenties or thirties with acute COVID-19.

This clone was detected only once. The V call is TRBV5-1, the J call TRBJ1-5; D ambiguous. The CDR3 extends over 13 amino acids. Trimming removed 4 bases at V and 2 bases at J, with 7 bases between. The germline V gene has CDR1 SGHRS and CDR2 YFSETQ. The DNA of the CDR3 is TGCGCCAGCAGCGAACGGGGCAATCAGCCCCAGCATTTT. Its protein product is CASSERGNQPQHF.

The V and J genes are TRBV5-1 and TRBJ2-7; 8 bases are a match to TRBD2. The CDR3 is made up of 15 amino acids. From germline, CDR1 is SGHRS and CDR2 YFSETQ. The trim removed 2 bases at V and 4 bases at J, leaving 8 bases unmatched. The chain's CDR3 is CASSLSGGTLYEQYF. The CDR3 nucleotides read TGCGCCAGCAGCTTAAGCGGGGGTACCTTATACGAGCAGTACTTC.

This clone has more than one count but fewer than ten. The rearrangement joins TRBV30 to TRBJ2-2, with 7 bases lining up with TRBD2. The ends lost 5 bases at V and 0 bases at J; junction bases unmatched: 6. Germline-derived CDR1 and CDR2 are GTSNPN and SVGIG (reference sequence). The length of the CDR3 is 15 residues. DNA of the CDR3: TGTGCCTGGGCTAGCGGCGACGCGAACACCGGGGAGCTGTTTTTT. The encoded protein is CAWASGDANTGELFF.

In this sample, this clone turned up a few times. One end of the junction fails to match germline, which may point to a read error. The V gene is TRBV6-5, the J gene TRBJ1-1, with 9 bases identical to TRBD1. Germline CDR1 and CDR2: MNHEY and SVGAGI. The CDR3 is 15 residues long. CDR3 sequence reads: CAGSIPGTGNPEAFF. In DNA form, the CDR3 reads TGTGCCGGCTCCATCCCCGGGACAGGGAACCCTGAAGCTTTCTTT.

The chain couples TRBV20-1 to TRBJ2-3; D is possibly TRBD2 (6 bases). The CDR3 loop spans 14 amino acids. V was cut by 3 bases and J by 2 bases, with 12 bases left in between. The germline V gene has CDR1 DFQATT and CDR2 SNEGSKA (reference sequence). The CDR3 is CSASMRGHTDTQYF. The DNA for the CDR3 is TGCAGTGCTAGTATGCGGGGCCACACAGATACGCAGTATTTT.

This clone has only one observation. The chain is built from TRBV7-8 and TRBJ1-6, with TRBD1 matching over 7 bases. The CDR3 length is 14 residues. Losses at the gene ends were 4 bases for V and 7 bases for J; bases not matched to a gene: 4. In germline, CDR1 is SGHVS, CDR2 FQNEAQ. CDR3 sequence: CASSSGTANSPLHF. In DNA, the CDR3 is TGTGCCAGCAGCTCCGGGACAGCAAATTCACCCCTCCACTTT.

The chain joins TRBV6-6 to TRBJ1-5; 7 bases agree with TRBD1. Germline loops: CDR1 MNHNY, CDR2 SVGAGI (reference sequence). J was trimmed by 4 bases and V by 6 bases; bases with no gene match: 9. The CDR3 is made up of 15 amino acids. The CDR3 reads CASSPGDSSNQPQHF. DNA of the CDR3: TGTGCCAGCAGCCCGGGGGACAGTTCTAATCAGCCCCAGCATTTT.

The gene calls are TRBV21-1 and TRBJ1-2; the tabulated D call, TRBD1, remains unverified against the DNA. TRBV21-1 is classified as a pseudogene. The CDR3 totals 14 residues. The CDR3 protein is CASTRSDREDGYTF. For the CDR3, the DNA is TGTGCCAGCACCCGGTCGGACAGGGAGGATGGCTACACCTTC.

V is TRBV19 and J is TRBJ2-5, with 9 bases lining up with TRBD2. V lost 3 bases and J lost 5; bases outside the gene matches: 4. In germline, CDR1 is LNHDA, CDR2 SQIVND (reference sequence). This CDR3 has 14 residues. CDR3 amino acids: CASSMAGGIETQYF. CDR3 sequence (DNA): TGTGCCAGTAGTATGGCGGGGGGGATCGAGACCCAGTACTTC.

This clone was detected once. V is TRBV24-1 and J is TRBJ2-3; 11 positions agree with TRBD1. The CDR3 totals 15 residues. Germline trimming cut 7 bases from V and 6 bases from J; bases unmatched to any gene: 8. The V gene's germline CDR1 is KGHDR and CDR2 SFDVKD. The CDR3 nucleotides read TGTGCCACCAGGCCCGGACAGGGGGCTTACGATACGCAGTATTTT. It yields the protein CATRPGQGAYDTQYF.

V gene TRBV5-1 combines with J gene TRBJ1-1; the D gene is possibly TRBD1 (5 bases). The CDR3 is 14 residues long. V lost 3 bases and J 2 bases, leaving 11 bases between the germline ends. Germline CDR1 is SGHRS and CDR2 is YFSETQ. CDR3 nucleotide sequence: TGCGCCAGCAGCTGGTTAAGGGGTAACACTGAAGCTTTCTTT. This translates into CASSWLRGNTEAFF.

The chain joins TRBV20-1 to TRBJ2-3; no definite D call. The CDR3 has 9 residues. Trimming took 3 bases from V and 15 from J, leaving 10 bases between them. CDR1 is DFQATT and CDR2 is SNEGSKA in the germline V gene (reference sequence). This CDR3 reads CSASLDSYF. In DNA form, the CDR3 reads TGCAGTGCTAGTCTAGACTCTTATTTT.

The J gene is TRBJ2-3, the V gene TRBV5-1; 8 bases align to TRBD1. The CDR3 is 15 amino acids. CDR1 SGHRS and CDR2 YFSETQ come from the germline V gene. Trimming took 4 bases from V and 0 from J; bases not matched to a gene: 4. The CDR3 loop is CASSNGQGSTDTQYF. CDR3 in DNA: TGCGCCAGCAGCAACGGACAGGGTAGCACAGATACGCAGTATTTT.

The J gene is TRBJ1-2, the V gene TRBV27, with 9 bases aligning to TRBD1. J gave up 1 base and V 8 bases, and 14 bases lay outside the gene matches. Per germline, CDR1 MNHEY and CDR2 SMNVEV (reference sequence). This CDR3 spans 17 amino acids. Here the CDR3 reads CASRREQGAGFNYGYTF. CDR3 sequence (DNA): TGTGCCAGCCGGAGGGAACAGGGGGCTGGCTTTAACTATGGCTACACCTTC.

This clone turned up a few times. This sequence joins TRBV6-5 and TRBJ2-2, with a tentative D call TRBD1 (6 bases). The CDR3 has 15 residues. Trimming left V 5 bases short and J 2 bases short, with 12 bases between. Germline values: CDR1 MNHEY, CDR2 SVGAGI. CDR3 residues: CASSPRTENTGELFF. The CDR3 region has the DNA TGTGCCAGCAGTCCCCGGACAGAAAACACCGGGGAGCTGTTTTTT.

The chain links TRBV29-1 to TRBJ2-5; possibly TRBD2 for D (7 bases). Trimming left V 1 base short and J 2 bases short, with 14 bases between. Germline V gene data show CDR1 as SQVTM and CDR2 as ANQGSEA. The CDR3 has 15 residues. The CDR3 protein is CSVEAGGGWQETQYF. CDR3 DNA sequence: TGCAGCGTTGAAGCGGGGGGCGGGTGGCAAGAGACCCAGTACTTC.

The chain has TRBV5-1 and TRBJ2-7, with no clear D. Germline values: CDR1 SGHRS, CDR2 YFSETQ. The V gene lost 0 bases and the J gene lost 0 bases, with 7 bases spanning the gap. The CDR3 sequence is 14 residues long. The CDR3 bases are TGCGCCAGCAGCTTGGAAGCCCGCTCCTACGAGCAGTACTTC. It yields the protein CASSLEARSYEQYF.

This chain links TRBV3-1 (or the pseudogene TRBV3-2) with TRBJ1-1, with D possibly being TRBD1 (6 bases). The germline V and J ends were trimmed by 2 bases and 4 bases, with 11 bases remaining between them. CDR3 length equals 14 residues. Germline CDR1 and CDR2: LGHDT and YNNKEL (reference sequence). Written as DNA, the CDR3 is TGTGCCAGCAGCCAATTGGGGGCAGGCACTGAAGCTTTCTTT. Translation: CASSQLGAGTEAFF.

The chain links TRBV5-6 to TRBJ2-7, with a weak D call TRBD1 (5 bases). V lost 4 bases to trimming and J lost 2 bases, with 10 bases between them. The CDR3 extends over 13 amino acids. The germline CDR1 and CDR2 sequences are SGHDT and YYEEEE. CDR3 DNA: TGTGCCAGCAGCCCAGGGCGAACCTACGAGCAGTACTTC. This gives the protein CASSPGRTYEQYF.

The chain uses TRBV24-1 and TRBJ1-1; no definite D call. CDR1 KGHDR and CDR2 SFDVKD come from the germline V gene. Between the trimmed V and J ends, which lost 5 bases and 2 bases, there was a span of 8 bases. The CDR3 is 13 amino acids. CDR3 DNA: TGTGCCACCAGTGTGGGCAGAAACACTGAAGCTTTCTTT. It specifies CATSVGRNTEAFF.

V usage is TRBV24-1 and J usage is TRBJ2-7; TRBD2 is a possible D gene (7 bases). The CDR3 totals 16 residues. Germline CDR1 reads KGHDR; CDR2 reads SFDVKD. Trimming removed 3 bases from V and 4 bases from J, with 18 bases in between. As DNA, the CDR3 is TGTGCCACCAGTGATCCCGGGAGGACAGCCTCATACGAGCAGTACTTC. This sequence encodes CATSDPGRTASYEQYF.

V is TRBV18 and J is TRBJ1-5; the D gene is possibly TRBD1 (6 bases). The germline gives CDR1 KGHSH, CDR2 LQKENI. The CDR3 contains 18 residues. Trimming pared 3 bases from V and 0 bases from J, leaving 18 bases between. CDR3 residues: CASSPATGVPYSNQPQHF. As DNA, the CDR3 is TGTGCCAGCTCACCCGCGACAGGCGTCCCATATAGCAATCAGCCCCAGCATTTT.

This rearrangement joins TRBV9 to TRBJ2-7; the match to TRBD1 covers 8 bases. J gave up 0 bases and V 4 bases, and 6 bases lay outside the gene matches. The CDR3 runs to 15 residues. Germline V gene lookup returns CDR1 SGDLS and CDR2 YYNGEE. This CDR3 reads CASSPGTGGSYEQYF. Here the CDR3 DNA reads TGTGCCAGCAGCCCAGGGACAGGCGGCTCCTACGAGCAGTACTTC.

This clone was seen a few times. CDR3 in DNA: TGTGCCACCTCGCGCGACGGGGGTTACACCGGGGAGCTGTTTTTT. It is translated as CATSRDGGYTGELFF. J is TRBJ2-2 and V is TRBV6-4, with TRBD2 as a possible D gene (6 bases). V lost 10 bases and J lost 3, with 18 bases in between. The CDR3 is made up of 15 amino acids. Germline V lookup: CDR1 MRHNA, CDR2 SNTAGT.

The rearrangement joins TRBV19 to TRBJ1-5, with D possibly being TRBD1 (5 bases). Per the germline V gene, CDR1 is LNHDA and CDR2 is SQIVND (reference sequence). CDR3 length: 13 residues. V was shortened by 7 bases and J by 5 bases, with 12 bases between the two germline ends. CDR3 coding DNA: TGTGCCAGTAACTCCCCGACAGATCAGCCCCAGCATTTT. Amino acid sequence: CASNSPTDQPQHF.

This rearrangement joins TRBV7-8 to TRBJ2-7; 9 bases agree with TRBD1. V shed 5 bases and J 2 bases; nucleotides not matched to a gene: 10. The germline V gene encodes CDR1 SGHVS and CDR2 FQNEAQ. The CDR3 spans 16 residues. The CDR3 DNA is TGTGCCAGCAGCCCGAGGACAGGGGCGACTACCTACGAGCAGTACTTC. As protein: CASSPRTGATTYEQYF.